This TCR beta chain was sequenced during a study of blood T cell repertoires in COVID-19 (dated by TCRdb to between 2020 and 2021). With regard to the full study: Samples covering the acute and convalescent phases of COVID-19 were provided by collaborators in the United States, Italy and Spain. HLA class I and class II types, where available, came from metadata supplied by the sample provider rather than from assay-based typing. The dataset comprised deeply sampled blood TCRbeta repertoires from subjects exposed to, actively infected with, or recovered from COVID-19. Samples came from the ongoing ImmuneRACE study (first 160 participants) plus 1,254 subjects from 6 global collaborators. Nearly every sample came with metadata listing a de-identified subject ID, COVID-19 status, age in years and sex. The prospective study material was composed of cDNA or gDNA derived from T cells, B-cell-depleted T cells, or PBMCs. The repertoires were released in a freely available public database meant as a resource for research on the immune response to SARS-CoV-2.

Participants in the prospective study were aged roughly 18 to 90 years, lived in 24 United States geographic areas, and enrolled through a virtual design. Cohort assignment in the prospective study relied on participant-reported clinical history from a screening survey and a study questionnaire. Recovered participants in ImmuneRACE Cohort 3 were defined by two consecutive negative NP/OP PCR tests, clearance by a healthcare professional, or resolution of symptoms. In the prospective study, mobile phlebotomists collected whole blood, serum and a nasopharyngeal or oropharyngeal swab from each participant. Over a roughly 2-month period, participants in the prospective study had the option of providing additional blood draws and questionnaires. Prospective study blood samples were shipped either frozen or at room temperature before DNA extraction. In regard to this clone: Its antigen remains unidentified. There are no base qualities to consult, and no much larger clone falls within one base.

The germline V gene sets CDR1 to SGHRS and CDR2 to YFSETQ. From the cysteine up to the phenylalanine, the CDR3 has a length of 15 residues. Only CDR3 DNA is held: 45 bases, read in frame from base 1. Trimmed from V: 3 bases; trimmed from J: 8 bases; junction bases lacking a gene match: 6. Broad study findings and their caveats: The amount of clinical and demographic metadata varied by source and participant and was provided uncurated.

The immunoSEQ Assay, a bias-controlled multiplex PCR, was used to amplify TCRbeta CDR3 regions from genomic DNA. The authors processed their data as follows. Within the assay, amplification of reference gene primers was used to estimate how many nucleated cells each sample contained. To quantify the absolute abundance of each unique TCRbeta CDR3 rearrangement, sequence reads were collapsed and filtered. For each sample, productive Simpson clonality was calculated by taking the square root of Simpson's diversity index across productive rearrangements. In its TCRdb copy, this immuneACCESS table keeps in-frame sequences only and misses some clones. Where compared with another copy, unresolved V genes explain less than half of these, and the others have no known cause. Clonal size and the V and J genes are those of that table, whereas D and trimming came from the DNA. The sample table lists roughly 250,000 clones, around nine tenths of them with a count of one. The ten largest clones represent approximately 9% of the sample.

The sequence joins TRBV5-1 to TRBJ2-1; 12 nucleotides in the junction match TRBD2. Source material: PBMCs or T cells enriched from blood (not recorded which). This sequence was found in a man aged 40-49 years who had recovered from COVID-19. CDR3 protein: CASSYASGGVDEQFF. Read as DNA, the sequence is TGCGCCAGCAGCTACGCTAGCGGGGGGGTCGATGAGCAGTTCTTC.